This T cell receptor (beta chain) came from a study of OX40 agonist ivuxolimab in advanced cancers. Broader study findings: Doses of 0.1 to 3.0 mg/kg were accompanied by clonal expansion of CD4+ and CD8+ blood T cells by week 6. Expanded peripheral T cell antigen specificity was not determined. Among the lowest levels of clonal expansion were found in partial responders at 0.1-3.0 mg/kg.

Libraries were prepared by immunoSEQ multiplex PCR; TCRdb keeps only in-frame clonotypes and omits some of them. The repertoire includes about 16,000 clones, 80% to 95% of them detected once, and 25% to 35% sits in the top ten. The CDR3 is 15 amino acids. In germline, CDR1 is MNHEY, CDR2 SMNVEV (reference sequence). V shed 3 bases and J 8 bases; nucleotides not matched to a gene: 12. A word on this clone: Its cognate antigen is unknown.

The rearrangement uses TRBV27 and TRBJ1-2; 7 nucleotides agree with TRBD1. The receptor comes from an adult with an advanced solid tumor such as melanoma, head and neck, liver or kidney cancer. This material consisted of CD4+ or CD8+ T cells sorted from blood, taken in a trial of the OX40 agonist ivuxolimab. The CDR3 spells CASSFKRTGDGGYTF. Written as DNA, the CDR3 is TGTGCCAGCAGTTTCAAACGGACAGGCGATGGAGGCTACACCTTC.